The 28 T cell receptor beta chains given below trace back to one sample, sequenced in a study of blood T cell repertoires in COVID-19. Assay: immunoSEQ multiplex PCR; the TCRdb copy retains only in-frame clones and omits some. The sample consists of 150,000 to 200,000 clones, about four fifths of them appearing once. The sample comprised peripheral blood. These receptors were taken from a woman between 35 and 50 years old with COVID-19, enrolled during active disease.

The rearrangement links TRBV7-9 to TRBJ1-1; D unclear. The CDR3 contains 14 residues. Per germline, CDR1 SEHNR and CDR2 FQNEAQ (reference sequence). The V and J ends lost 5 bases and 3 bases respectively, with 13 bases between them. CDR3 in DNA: TGTGCCAGCAGCCAGACACTTGTTCACACTGAAGCTTTCTTT. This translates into CASSQTLVHTEAFF.

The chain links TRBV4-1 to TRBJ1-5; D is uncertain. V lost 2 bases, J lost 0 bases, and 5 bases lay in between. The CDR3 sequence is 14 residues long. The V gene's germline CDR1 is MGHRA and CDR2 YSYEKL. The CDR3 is CASSQLDSNQPQHF. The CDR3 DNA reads TGCGCCAGCAGCCAATTAGATAGCAATCAGCCCCAGCATTTT.

The CDR3 DNA is TGTGCCAGCAGCCAGAACACAGATACGCAGTATTTT. The encoded protein is CASSQNTDTQYF. V is TRBV2 and J is TRBJ2-3; D not resolved. The CDR3 consists of 12 residues. Between the trimmed V and J ends, which lost 6 bases and 2 bases, there was a span of 6 bases. Germline-derived CDR1 and CDR2 are SNHLY and FYNNEI. Full variable domain (remainder filled in from reference TRBV2 and TRBJ2-3): EPEVTQTPSHQVTQMGQEVILRCVPISNHLYFYWYRQILGQKVEFLVSFYNNEISEKSEIFDDQFSVERPDGSNFTLKIRSTKLEDSAMYFCASSQNTDTQYFGPGTRLTVL.

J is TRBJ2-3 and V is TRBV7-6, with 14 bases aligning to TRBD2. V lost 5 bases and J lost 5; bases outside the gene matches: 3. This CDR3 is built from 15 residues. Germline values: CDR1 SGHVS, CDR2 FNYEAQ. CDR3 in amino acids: CASSPGLAGVDTQYF. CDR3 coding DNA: TGTGCCAGCAGCCCGGGACTAGCGGGAGTAGATACGCAGTATTTT.

Here the CDR3 DNA reads TGTGCCAGCAGTTACGTCCCCGTCTCTGGGGCCAACGTCCTGACTTTC. Amino acid sequence: CASSYVPVSGANVLTF. The rearrangement uses TRBV6-5 and TRBJ2-6, with no clear D. V gave up 2 bases and J gave up 0 bases, with 8 bases separating them. The CDR3 has 16 residues. The germline V gene has CDR1 MNHEY and CDR2 SVGAGI.

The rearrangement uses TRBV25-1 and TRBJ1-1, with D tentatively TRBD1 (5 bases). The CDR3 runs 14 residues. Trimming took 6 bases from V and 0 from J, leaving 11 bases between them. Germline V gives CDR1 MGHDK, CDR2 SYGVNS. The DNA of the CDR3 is TGTGCCAGCAGAAGGGCGGACATGAACACTGAAGCTTTCTTT. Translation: CASRRADMNTEAFF. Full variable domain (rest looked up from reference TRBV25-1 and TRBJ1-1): EADIYQTPRYLVIGTGKKITLECSQTMGHDKMYWYQQDPGMELHLIHYSYGVNSTEKGDLSSESTVSRIRTEHFPLTLESARPSHTSQYLCASRRADMNTEAFFGQGTRLTVV.

CDR3 DNA sequence: TGTGCCAGCAGCCAAGATGGGACATCGGGGTATGGCTACACCTTC. Its protein product is CASSQDGTSGYGYTF. The chain uses TRBV3-1 (or the pseudogene TRBV3-2) and TRBJ1-2; tentative D call: TRBD1 (6 bases). CDR3 size: 15 residues. V lost 0 bases to trimming and J lost 5 bases, with 13 bases between them. The germline V gene encodes CDR1 LGHDT and CDR2 YNNKEL (reference sequence).

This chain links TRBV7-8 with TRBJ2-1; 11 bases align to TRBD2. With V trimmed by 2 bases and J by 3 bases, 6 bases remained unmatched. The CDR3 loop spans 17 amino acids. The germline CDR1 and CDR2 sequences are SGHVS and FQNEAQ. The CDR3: CASSLLAGGTIYNEQFF. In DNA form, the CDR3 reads TGTGCCAGCAGCTTACTAGCGGGAGGTACTATCTACAATGAGCAGTTCTTC.

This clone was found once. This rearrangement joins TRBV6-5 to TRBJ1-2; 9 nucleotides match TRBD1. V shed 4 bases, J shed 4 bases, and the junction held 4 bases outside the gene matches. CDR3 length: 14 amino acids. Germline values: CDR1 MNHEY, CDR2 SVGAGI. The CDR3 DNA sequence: TGTGCCAGCAGTTTAGGGACAGGGTTCTATGGCTACACCTTC. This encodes CASSLGTGFYGYTF.

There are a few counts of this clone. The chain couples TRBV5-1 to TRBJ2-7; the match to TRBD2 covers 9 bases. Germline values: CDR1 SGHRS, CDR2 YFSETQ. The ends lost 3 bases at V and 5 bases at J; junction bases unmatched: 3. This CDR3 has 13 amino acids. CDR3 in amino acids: CASSSGTSHEQYF. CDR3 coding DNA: TGCGCCAGCAGCTCCGGGACTAGCCACGAGCAGTACTTC.

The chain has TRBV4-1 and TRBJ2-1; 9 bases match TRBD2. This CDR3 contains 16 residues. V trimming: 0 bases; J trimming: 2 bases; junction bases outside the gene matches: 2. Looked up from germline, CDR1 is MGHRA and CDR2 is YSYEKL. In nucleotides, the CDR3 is TGCGCCAGCAGCCAAGAACGCGGGGGGGCCTACAATGAGCAGTTCTTC. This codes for CASSQERGGAYNEQFF.

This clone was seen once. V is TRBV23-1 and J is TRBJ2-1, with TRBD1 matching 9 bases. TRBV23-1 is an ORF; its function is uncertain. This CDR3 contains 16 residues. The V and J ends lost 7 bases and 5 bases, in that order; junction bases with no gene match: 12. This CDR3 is CASTLPDRGINNEQFF. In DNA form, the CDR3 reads TGCGCCAGCACCCTTCCGGACAGGGGAATAAACAATGAGCAGTTCTTC.

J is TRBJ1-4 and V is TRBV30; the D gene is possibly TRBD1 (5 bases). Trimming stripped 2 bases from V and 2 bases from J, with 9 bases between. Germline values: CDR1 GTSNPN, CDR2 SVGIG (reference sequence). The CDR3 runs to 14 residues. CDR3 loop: CAWSYGGTNEKLFF. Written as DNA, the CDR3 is TGTGCCTGGAGTTACGGGGGGACTAATGAAAAACTGTTTTTT.

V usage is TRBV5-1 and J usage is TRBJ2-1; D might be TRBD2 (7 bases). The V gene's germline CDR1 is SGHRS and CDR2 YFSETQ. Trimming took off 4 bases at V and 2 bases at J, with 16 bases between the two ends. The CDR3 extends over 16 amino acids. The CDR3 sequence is CASSILGGGPYNEQFF. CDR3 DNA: TGCGCCAGCAGCATTTTGGGGGGGGGCCCCTACAATGAGCAGTTCTTC.

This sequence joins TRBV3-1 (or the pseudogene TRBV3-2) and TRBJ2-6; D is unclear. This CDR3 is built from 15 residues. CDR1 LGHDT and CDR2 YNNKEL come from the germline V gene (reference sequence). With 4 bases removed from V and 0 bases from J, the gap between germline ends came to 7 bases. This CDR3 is CASSPQFSGANVLTF. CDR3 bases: TGTGCCAGCAGCCCACAGTTCTCTGGGGCCAACGTCCTGACTTTC.

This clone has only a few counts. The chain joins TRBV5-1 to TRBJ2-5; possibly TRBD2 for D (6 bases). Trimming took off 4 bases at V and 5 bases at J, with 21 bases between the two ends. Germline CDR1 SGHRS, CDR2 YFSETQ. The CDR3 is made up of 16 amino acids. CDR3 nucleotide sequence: TGCGCCAGCAGCCCGGACGGGACTCGTGTTGGTGAGACCCAGTACTTC. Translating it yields CASSPDGTRVGETQYF.

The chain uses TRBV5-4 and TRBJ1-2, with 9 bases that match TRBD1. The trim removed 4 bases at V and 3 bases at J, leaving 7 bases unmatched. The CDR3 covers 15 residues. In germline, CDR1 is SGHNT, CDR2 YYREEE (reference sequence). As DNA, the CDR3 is TGTGCCAGCAGCCCAGGGACAGGGTCTCACTATGGCTACACCTTC. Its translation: CASSPGTGSHYGYTF.

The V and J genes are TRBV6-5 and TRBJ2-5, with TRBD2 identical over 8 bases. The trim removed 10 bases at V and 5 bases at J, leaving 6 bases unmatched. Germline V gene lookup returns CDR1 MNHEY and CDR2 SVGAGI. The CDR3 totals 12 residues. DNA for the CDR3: TGTGCCACCGGAGCGGGGGTTGAGACCCAGTACTTC. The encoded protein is CATGAGVETQYF.

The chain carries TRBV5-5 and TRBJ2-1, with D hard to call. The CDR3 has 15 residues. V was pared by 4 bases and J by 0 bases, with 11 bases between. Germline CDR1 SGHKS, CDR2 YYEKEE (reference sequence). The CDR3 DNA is TGTGCCAGCAGCGCTGACAAGAGCTCCTACAATGAGCAGTTCTTC. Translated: CASSADKSSYNEQFF. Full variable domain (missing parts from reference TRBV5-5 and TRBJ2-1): DAGVTQSPTHLIKTRGQQVTLRCSPISGHKSVSWYQQVLGQGPQFIFQYYEKEERGRGNFPDRFSARQFPNYSSELNVNALLLGDSALYLCASSADKSSYNEQFFGPGTRLTVL.

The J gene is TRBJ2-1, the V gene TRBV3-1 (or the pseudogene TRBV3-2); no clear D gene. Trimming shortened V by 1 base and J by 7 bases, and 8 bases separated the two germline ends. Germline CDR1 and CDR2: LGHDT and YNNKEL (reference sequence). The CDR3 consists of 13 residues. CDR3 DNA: TGTGCCAGCAGCCAAGTTAACTGGAATGAGCAGTTCTTC. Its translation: CASSQVNWNEQFF.

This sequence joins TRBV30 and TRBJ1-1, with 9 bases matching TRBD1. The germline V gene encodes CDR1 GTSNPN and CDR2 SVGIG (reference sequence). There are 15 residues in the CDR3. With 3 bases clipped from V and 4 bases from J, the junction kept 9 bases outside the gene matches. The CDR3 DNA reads TGTGCCTGGAGCGACAGGGGGAAGTGGGTCACTGAAGCTTTCTTT. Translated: CAWSDRGKWVTEAFF.

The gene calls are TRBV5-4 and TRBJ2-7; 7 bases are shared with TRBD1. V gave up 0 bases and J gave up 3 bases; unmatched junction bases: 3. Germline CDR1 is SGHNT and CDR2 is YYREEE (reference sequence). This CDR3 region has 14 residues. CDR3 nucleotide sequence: TGTGCCAGCAGCTTGGTCCGGGACAGCTACGAGCAGTACTTC. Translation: CASSLVRDSYEQYF.

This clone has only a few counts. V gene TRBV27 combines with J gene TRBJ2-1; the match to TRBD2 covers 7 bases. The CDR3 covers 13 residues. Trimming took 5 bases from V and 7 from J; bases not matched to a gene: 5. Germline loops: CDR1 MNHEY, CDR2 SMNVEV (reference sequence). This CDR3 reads CASSPNSGNEQFF. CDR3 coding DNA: TGTGCCAGCAGTCCCAATAGCGGGAATGAGCAGTTCTTC.

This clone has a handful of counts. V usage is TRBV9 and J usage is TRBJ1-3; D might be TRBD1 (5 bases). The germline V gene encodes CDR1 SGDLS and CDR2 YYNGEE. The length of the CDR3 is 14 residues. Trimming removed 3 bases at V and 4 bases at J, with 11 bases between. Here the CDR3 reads CASSAYYRGNTIYF. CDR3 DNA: TGTGCCAGCAGCGCATACTACAGGGGAAACACCATATATTTT.

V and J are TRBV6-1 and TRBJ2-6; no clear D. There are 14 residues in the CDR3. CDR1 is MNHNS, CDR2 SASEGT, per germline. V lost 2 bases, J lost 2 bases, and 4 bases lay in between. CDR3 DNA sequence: TGTGCCAGCAGTGAACTAGCTGGGGCCAACGTCCTGACTTTC. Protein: CASSELAGANVLTF.

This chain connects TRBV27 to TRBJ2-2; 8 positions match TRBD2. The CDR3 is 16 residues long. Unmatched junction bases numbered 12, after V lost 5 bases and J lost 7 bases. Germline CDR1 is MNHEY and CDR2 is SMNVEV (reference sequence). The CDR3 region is CASSPSTGLGLGELFF. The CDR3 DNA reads TGTGCCAGCAGTCCGTCGACGGGACTAGGGCTCGGGGAGCTGTTTTTT.

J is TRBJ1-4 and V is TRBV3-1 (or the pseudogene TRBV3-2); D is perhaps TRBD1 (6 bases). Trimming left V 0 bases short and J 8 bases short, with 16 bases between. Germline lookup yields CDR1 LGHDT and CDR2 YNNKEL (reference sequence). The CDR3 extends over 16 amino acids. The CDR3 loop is CASSQEIPGVFEKLFF. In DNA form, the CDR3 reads TGTGCCAGCAGCCAAGAGATTCCAGGGGTGTTCGAAAAACTGTTTTTT.

The CDR3 reads CASWELSTDTQYF. The CDR3 DNA follows: TGTGCCAGCTGGGAGCTTAGCACAGATACGCAGTATTTT. The chain recombines TRBV2 with TRBJ2-3; maybe TRBD2 (5 bases). CDR1 is SNHLY, CDR2 FYNNEI, per germline. CDR3 length: 13 amino acids. V shed 8 bases and J shed 0 bases, with 9 bases lying between them.